The 5 T cell receptor beta chains in this list originate from one sample, sequenced in a study of shared clonotypes between healthy human individuals. It was CD45RO-negative cells, positively selected for CCR7, that made up naive CD8 cells, with terminally differentiated effector memory CD45RA+ cells excluded. Data came from immunoSEQ multiplex PCR; TCRdb stores just in-frame clones and leaves some out. Here the sample spans about 2.1 million clones, 93% being singletons. The sample comprised naive CD8+ T cells from PBMCs. The receptors were gathered from a man aged 18 to 30 in good health. Some clones in this sample may be carry-over from other donors' samples.

The rearrangement uses TRBV11-2 and TRBJ2-5, with D perhaps TRBD2 (5 bases). Germline V lookup: CDR1 SGHAT, CDR2 FQNNGV. V gave up 5 bases and J gave up 2 bases, with 12 bases separating them. There are 14 residues in the CDR3. The CDR3 is CASSRFGLQETQYF. The CDR3 region has the DNA TGTGCCAGCAGCCGATTCGGACTGCAAGAGACCCAGTACTTC.

This chain joins TRBV7-2 and TRBJ2-1; TRBD2 agrees at 7 bases. Germline CDR1 SGHTA, CDR2 FQGNSA. The CDR3 has 14 residues. V was clipped by 6 bases and J by 3 bases; unmatched bases: 5. The CDR3 region has the DNA TGTGCCAGCAGGCCTCTAGCGGTCTACAATGAGCAGTTCTTC. As protein: CASRPLAVYNEQFF.

V gene TRBV6-5 combines with J gene TRBJ2-5, with TRBD2 as a possible D gene (5 bases). Germline V gene sequence: CDR1 MNHEY, CDR2 SVGAGI. CDR3 length equals 13 residues. V was cut by 5 bases and J by 3 bases, with 10 bases left in between. CDR3 in amino acids: CASSGLAKETQYF. As DNA, the CDR3 is TGTGCCAGCAGTGGGCTAGCTAAAGAGACCCAGTACTTC.

The chain is built from TRBV19 and TRBJ2-1; TRBD1 aligns across 7 bases. This CDR3 is built from 13 residues. The trim removed 1 base at V and 9 bases at J, leaving 3 bases unmatched. Germline lookup yields CDR1 LNHDA and CDR2 SQIVND (reference sequence). The CDR3 spells CASSIVGQPEQFF. The DNA for the CDR3 is TGTGCCAGTAGTATAGTGGGACAGCCTGAGCAGTTCTTC.

This chain links TRBV19 with TRBJ2-7, with D possibly being TRBD2 (7 bases). The CDR3 spans 13 residues. V lost 11 bases and J lost 0, with 14 bases in between. In germline, CDR1 is LNHDA, CDR2 SQIVND (reference sequence). The CDR3 DNA reads as TGTGCCGCAGGGGACTATAGCTCCTACGAGCAGTACTTC. Translated: CAAGDYSSYEQYF. Full variable domain (rest looked up from reference TRBV19 and TRBJ2-7): DGGITQSPKYLFRKEGQNVTLSCEQNLNHDAMYWYRQDPGQGLRLIYYSQIVNDFQKGDIAEGYSVSREKKESFPLTVTSAQKNPTAFYLCAAGDYSSYEQYFGPGTRLTVT.